What follows are 29 T cell receptor beta chains derived from one specimen sequenced in a study of OX40 agonist ivuxolimab in advanced cancers. Assay used: immunoSEQ multiplex PCR; TCRdb lists only in-frame clones, some missing. The sample contains about 34,000 clones, about four fifths of which appear only once. Sequences were derived from CD4+ or CD8+ T cells sorted from blood, sampled in a trial of the OX40 agonist ivuxolimab. Every receptor here comes from an adult with an advanced solid tumor such as melanoma, head and neck, liver or kidney cancer.

V is TRBV18 and J is TRBJ1-5, with TRBD1 matching 9 bases. Trimming took 3 bases from V and 1 from J; bases not matched to a gene: 7. The CDR3 is 17 amino acids. The germline V gene encodes CDR1 KGHSH and CDR2 LQKENI. The chain's CDR3 is CASSPTTGGGSNQPQHF. For the CDR3, the DNA is TGTGCCAGCTCACCGACTACAGGGGGCGGAAGCAATCAGCCCCAGCATTTT.

V is TRBV28 and J is TRBJ2-4; 13 nucleotides agree with TRBD2. With 5 bases clipped from V and 6 bases from J, the junction kept 7 bases outside the gene matches. The CDR3 has 16 amino acids. Germline V gene sequence: CDR1 MDHEN, CDR2 SYDVKM. CDR3 residues: CASSPGTSGARNIQYF. DNA of the CDR3: TGTGCCAGCAGTCCAGGGACTAGCGGGGCCCGAAACATTCAGTACTTC.

The chain uses TRBV19 and TRBJ1-1; unclear D gene. V was shortened by 4 bases and J by 2 bases, with 8 bases between the two germline ends. The CDR3 has 13 amino acids. Germline loops: CDR1 LNHDA, CDR2 SQIVND (reference sequence). The CDR3 region is CASSTLTNTEAFF. The CDR3, as DNA: TGTGCCAGTAGTACGTTAACAAACACTGAAGCTTTCTTT.

This clone was counted only a few times. The chain combines TRBV9 with TRBJ1-1, with D unclear. Germline V gene sequence: CDR1 SGDLS, CDR2 YYNGEE. The V and J ends lost 9 bases and 6 bases respectively, with 12 bases between them. The CDR3 is 11 amino acids. The CDR3 sequence is CATGCAPEAFF. The DNA of the CDR3 is TGTGCCACCGGCTGCGCACCTGAAGCTTTCTTT.

V is TRBV5-1 and J is TRBJ1-1; D ambiguous. Trimming pared 0 bases from V and 1 base from J, leaving 4 bases between. CDR1 and CDR2 from the germline V gene are SGHRS and YFSETQ. The CDR3 runs to 13 residues. CDR3 amino acids: CASSLVRNTEAFF. For the CDR3, the DNA is TGCGCCAGCAGCTTGGTACGGAACACTGAAGCTTTCTTT. Using reference TRBV5-1 and TRBJ1-1 for the parts outside the CDR3, the full variable domain is KAGVTQTPRYLIKTRGQQVTLSCSPISGHRSVSWYQQTPGQGLQFLFEYFSETQRNKGNFPGRFSGRQFSNSRSEMNVSTLELGDSALYLCASSLVRNTEAFFGQGTRLTVV.

This clone was seen a few times. The chain uses TRBV7-9 and TRBJ2-5, with TRBD1 identical over 9 bases. The length of the CDR3 is 14 residues. J lost 4 bases, V lost 3 bases, and 3 bases had no gene match. CDR1 and CDR2 from the germline V gene are SEHNR and FQNEAQ (reference sequence). CDR3 sequence reads: CASSFGQGTETQYF. Here the CDR3 DNA reads TGTGCCAGCAGCTTTGGACAGGGGACAGAGACCCAGTACTTC.

The genes are TRBV18 and TRBJ2-2; D unresolved. Germline values: CDR1 KGHSH, CDR2 LQKENI. Between the trimmed V and J ends, which lost 2 bases and 4 bases, there was a span of 14 bases. This CDR3 comprises 16 residues. The CDR3 DNA reads as TGTGCCAGCTCACCAAGCTCTCAGGTCGGCACCGGGGAGCTGTTTTTT. It encodes CASSPSSQVGTGELFF.

The chain joins TRBV5-4 to TRBJ2-3; 7 nucleotides align to TRBD2. The CDR3 spans 16 residues. With V trimmed by 3 bases and J by 0 bases, 7 bases remained unmatched. Germline CDR1 reads SGHNT; CDR2 reads YYREEE (reference sequence). CDR3 amino acids: CASSSGLAVSTDTQYF. CDR3 nucleotides: TGTGCCAGCAGCTCTGGGCTAGCGGTAAGCACAGATACGCAGTATTTT. Based on the CDR3 plus reference TRBV5-4 and TRBJ2-3, the full variable domain is ETGVTQSPTHLIKTRGQQVTLRCSSQSGHNTVSWYQQALGQGPQFIFQYYREEENGRGNFPPRFSGLQFPNYSSELNVNALELDDSALYLCASSSGLAVSTDTQYFGPGTRLTVL.

V and J are TRBV6-4 and TRBJ1-1; D is uncertain. Germline lookup yields CDR1 MRHNA and CDR2 SNTAGT. The V and J ends lost 2 bases and 1 base respectively, with 11 bases between them. The CDR3 loop spans 15 amino acids. The CDR3: CASSDERQENTEAFF. The DNA for the CDR3 is TGTGCCAGCAGTGACGAACGGCAGGAGAACACTGAAGCTTTCTTT.

J is TRBJ2-7 and V is TRBV14; no firm D call. This CDR3 comprises 14 residues. Germline CDR1 and CDR2: SGHDN and FVKESK. Trimming stripped 6 bases from V and 4 bases from J, with 16 bases between. In DNA, the CDR3 is TGTGCCAGCAGTGAAACTAACCTCCCTTACGAGCAGTACTTC. Its protein product is CASSETNLPYEQYF.

Written as DNA, the CDR3 is TGTGCCAGCAGTTTACAGGATGGCTACACCTTC. It encodes CASSLQDGYTF. The chain is built from TRBV28 and TRBJ1-2; unclear D gene. CDR1 is MDHEN and CDR2 is SYDVKM in the germline V gene. The CDR3 is 11 amino acids. Trimming shortened V by 2 bases and J by 6 bases, and 4 bases separated the two germline ends.

The rearrangement uses TRBV5-1 and TRBJ2-1; 10 bases map to TRBD2. The J segment lost 5 bases and the V segment lost 4 bases, leaving 3 bases of the junction unmatched. This CDR3 spans 14 amino acids. CDR1 and CDR2 (germline): SGHRS, YFSETQ. In DNA, the CDR3 is TGCGCCAGCAGCCCCCTAGCGGGAGACAATGAGCAGTTCTTC. The encoded protein is CASSPLAGDNEQFF. The full variable domain, its missing parts supplied by reference TRBV5-1 and TRBJ2-1, is KAGVTQTPRYLIKTRGQQVTLSCSPISGHRSVSWYQQTPGQGLQFLFEYFSETQRNKGNFPGRFSGRQFSNSRSEMNVSTLELGDSALYLCASSPLAGDNEQFFGPGTRLTVL.

The V gene is TRBV30, the J gene TRBJ1-2; TRBD1 might be the D (5 bases). This CDR3 region has 14 residues. Per germline, CDR1 GTSNPN and CDR2 SVGIG (reference sequence). V lost 1 base to trimming and J lost 3 bases, with 12 bases between them. CDR3 sequence: CAWSGRVLDYGYTF. In DNA form, the CDR3 reads TGTGCCTGGAGTGGCAGGGTTTTGGACTATGGCTACACCTTC.

The chain recombines TRBV30 with TRBJ2-3, with D unresolved. The CDR3 contains 14 residues. The germline CDR1 and CDR2 sequences are GTSNPN and SVGIG (reference sequence). The V end lost 3 bases, the J end lost 2 bases, and 12 bases lay between the germline ends. The DNA for the CDR3 is TGTGCCTGGAGGAAGGGCGGAAACACAGATACGCAGTATTTT. This codes for CAWRKGGNTDTQYF.

As DNA, the CDR3 is TGTGCCAGCAGCCCGATTTGGGACACATCCTACGAGCAGTACTTC. Translated, it gives CASSPIWDTSYEQYF. The V call is TRBV21-1, the J call TRBJ2-7; TRBD1 is the table's D call and was not checked against the DNA. TRBV21-1 is marked as a pseudogene. The CDR3 consists of 15 residues.

The chain is built from TRBV28 and TRBJ1-3; D is uncertain. Trimming left V 5 bases short and J 0 bases short, with 8 bases between. The CDR3 is made up of 14 amino acids. Germline V gene data show CDR1 as MDHEN and CDR2 as SYDVKM. The CDR3 DNA reads TGTGCCAGCAGTGAGGTGAACTCTGGAAACACCATATATTTT. Protein: CASSEVNSGNTIYF. The whole variable domain, filled in from reference TRBV28 and TRBJ1-3, reads DVKVTQSSRYLVKRTGEKVFLECVQDMDHENMFWYRQDPGLGLRLIYFSYDVKMKEKGDIPEGYSVSREKKERFSLILESASTNQTSMYLCASSEVNSGNTIYFGEGSWLTVV.

This chain uses TRBV28 with TRBJ2-3; D is unclear. This CDR3 spans 11 amino acids. The ends were cut back, 2 bases at V and 5 bases at J, with 2 bases in the middle. Germline CDR1 and CDR2: MDHEN and SYDVKM. The CDR3 spells CASSLGDTQYF. The CDR3 nucleotides are TGTGCCAGCAGTTTAGGAGATACGCAGTATTTT.

The rearrangement uses TRBV18 and TRBJ2-5, with TRBD1 as a possible D gene (6 bases). The germline gives CDR1 KGHSH, CDR2 LQKENI. Between the trimmed V and J ends, which lost 5 bases and 2 bases, there was a span of 15 bases. CDR3 length: 15 residues. In DNA, the CDR3 is TGTGCCAGCTCATCTACGGGACAAACACAAGAGACCCAGTACTTC. This gives the protein CASSSTGQTQETQYF.

The rearrangement uses TRBV28 and TRBJ1-2; D remains ambiguous. Trimming cost V 2 bases and J 7 bases, with 8 bases left between them. Germline assignment: CDR1 MDHEN and CDR2 SYDVKM. The length of the CDR3 is 12 residues. CDR3 in DNA: TGTGCCAGCAGTTTAATAGGGCTTGGCTACACCTTC. Amino acid sequence: CASSLIGLGYTF.

This sequence joins TRBV19 and TRBJ1-5; 7 bases line up with TRBD1. Germline V gene lookup returns CDR1 LNHDA and CDR2 SQIVND (reference sequence). Germline trimming cut 4 bases from V and 2 bases from J; bases unmatched to any gene: 5. CDR3 length equals 15 residues. CDR3 nucleotides: TGTGCCAGTAGTACCACAGGGGACCGCAATCAGCCCCAGCATTTT. It codes for CASSTTGDRNQPQHF.

The rearrangement joins TRBV27 to TRBJ2-7; D perhaps matches TRBD2 (5 bases). The germline V gene encodes CDR1 MNHEY and CDR2 SMNVEV (reference sequence). Trimming left V 0 bases short and J 7 bases short, with 19 bases between. The CDR3 spans 16 residues. In DNA, the CDR3 is TGTGCCAGCAGTTTATCGTGGGCTAGGAGGCTAAGGGAGCAGTACTTC. Translated, it gives CASSLSWARRLREQYF.

V gene TRBV9 combines with J gene TRBJ2-2; 9 positions match TRBD2. Unmatched junction bases numbered 10, after V lost 0 bases and J lost 7 bases. Germline lookup yields CDR1 SGDLS and CDR2 YYNGEE. The CDR3 loop spans 17 amino acids. CDR3 loop: CASSVAVASGEDGELFF. DNA for the CDR3: TGTGCCAGCAGCGTAGCTGTGGCTAGCGGGGAGGACGGGGAGCTGTTTTTT.

The chain joins TRBV29-1 to TRBJ1-2; D unresolved. This CDR3 comprises 12 residues. From germline, CDR1 is SQVTM and CDR2 ANQGSEA. The V and J ends lost 7 bases and 3 bases respectively, with 12 bases between them. The CDR3 loop reads CSAGDLYYGYTF. CDR3 sequence (DNA): TGCAGCGCCGGAGACTTGTACTATGGCTACACCTTC.

The chain uses TRBV30 and TRBJ2-6; D unresolved. Germline loops: CDR1 GTSNPN, CDR2 SVGIG (reference sequence). V shed 3 bases and J shed 0 bases, with 12 bases lying between them. The CDR3 spans 16 residues. The CDR3 loop reads CAWRRSRSSGANVLTF. DNA for the CDR3: TGTGCCTGGAGGAGGTCCCGTAGCTCTGGGGCCAACGTCCTGACTTTC. Together with reference TRBV30 and TRBJ2-6, the CDR3 gives the full variable domain: SQTIHQWPATLVQPVGSPLSLECTVEGTSNPNLYWYRQAAGRGLQLLFYSVGIGQISSEVPQNLSASRPQDRQFILSSKKLLLSDSGFYLCAWRRSRSSGANVLTFGAGSRLTVL.

V is TRBV5-1 and J is TRBJ2-3; no clear D. The CDR3 has 12 amino acids. V was pared by 7 bases and J by 4 bases, with 10 bases between. Looked up from germline, CDR1 is SGHRS and CDR2 is YFSETQ. In DNA, the CDR3 is TGCGCCAGCGGAACTGAGGCAGATACGCAGTATTTT. Residues: CASGTEADTQYF.

The chain uses TRBV11-2 and TRBJ2-3; 7 nucleotides line up with TRBD2. CDR1 SGHAT and CDR2 FQNNGV come from the germline V gene. The junction had 11 bases not matched to a gene; V was cut back by 5 bases and J by 0 bases. The CDR3 totals 17 residues. This chain's CDR3 is CASSPSLAATSTDTQYF. The CDR3 DNA follows: TGTGCCAGCAGCCCTTCCCTAGCGGCGACGAGCACAGATACGCAGTATTTT. The full variable domain, its missing parts supplied by reference TRBV11-2 and TRBJ2-3, is EAGVAQSPRYKIIEKRQSVAFWCNPISGHATLYWYQQILGQGPKLLIQFQNNGVVDDSQLPKDRFSAERLKGVDSTLKIQPAKLEDSAVYLCASSPSLAATSTDTQYFGPGTRLTVL.

This clone was observed a few times. CDR3 DNA: TGTGCCAGCAGCGACACCGGGACAGCCTCGTATGGCTACACCTTC. Amino acids: CASSDTGTASYGYTF. The gene calls are TRBV7-9 and TRBJ1-2; 7 nucleotides agree with TRBD1. Germline V gene data show CDR1 as SEHNR and CDR2 as FQNEAQ (reference sequence). Trimming at V came to 5 bases and at J to 5 bases, leaving 11 bases not matched to a gene. The CDR3 totals 15 residues.

This clone was counted only a few times. The gene calls are TRBV10-3 and TRBJ2-3, with 9 bases that match TRBD2. V was pared by 6 bases and J by 4 bases, with 8 bases of the junction left unmatched. CDR1 ENHRY and CDR2 SYGVKD come from the germline V gene. The CDR3 runs to 15 residues. The CDR3 loop is CAIRGSGGRADTQYF. Here the CDR3 DNA reads TGTGCCATCAGGGGTAGCGGGGGCCGGGCAGATACGCAGTATTTT.

The rearrangement joins TRBV7-2 to TRBJ1-2; D is unresolved. Germline V lookup: CDR1 SGHTA, CDR2 FQGNSA. Trimming cost V 4 bases and J 6 bases, with 6 bases left between them. The CDR3 runs to 11 residues. The CDR3 protein is CASSSANGYTF. CDR3 bases: TGTGCCAGCAGCTCGGCGAATGGCTACACCTTC.